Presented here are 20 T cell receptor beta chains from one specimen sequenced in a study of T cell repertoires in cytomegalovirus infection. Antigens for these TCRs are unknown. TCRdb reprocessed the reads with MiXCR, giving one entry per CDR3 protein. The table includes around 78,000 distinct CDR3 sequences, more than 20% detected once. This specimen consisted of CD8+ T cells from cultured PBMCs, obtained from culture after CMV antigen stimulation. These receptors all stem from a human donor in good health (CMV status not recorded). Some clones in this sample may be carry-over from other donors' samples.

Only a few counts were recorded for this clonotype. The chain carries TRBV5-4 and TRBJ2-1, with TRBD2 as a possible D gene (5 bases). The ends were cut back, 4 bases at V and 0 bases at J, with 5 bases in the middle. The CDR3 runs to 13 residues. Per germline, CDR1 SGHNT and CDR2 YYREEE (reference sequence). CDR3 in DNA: TGTGCCAGCAGCGGGAGCTCCTACAATGAGCAGTTCTTC. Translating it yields CASSGSSYNEQFF. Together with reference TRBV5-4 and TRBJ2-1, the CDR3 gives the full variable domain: ETGVTQSPTHLIKTRGQQVTLRCSSQSGHNTVSWYQQALGQGPQFIFQYYREEENGRGNFPPRFSGLQFPNYSSELNVNALELDDSALYLCASSGSSYNEQFFGPGTRLTVL.

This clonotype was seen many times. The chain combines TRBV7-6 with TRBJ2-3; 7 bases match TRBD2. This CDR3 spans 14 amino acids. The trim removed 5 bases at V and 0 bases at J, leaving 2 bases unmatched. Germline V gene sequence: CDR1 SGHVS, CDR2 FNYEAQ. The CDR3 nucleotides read TGTGCCAGCAGCGCGGGGGAGAGCACAGATACGCAGTATTTT. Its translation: CASSAGESTDTQYF.

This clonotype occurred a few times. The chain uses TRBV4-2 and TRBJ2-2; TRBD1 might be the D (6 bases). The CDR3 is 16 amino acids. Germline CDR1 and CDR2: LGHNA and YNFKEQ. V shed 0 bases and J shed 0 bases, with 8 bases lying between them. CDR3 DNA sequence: TGTGCCAGCAGCCAAGACGAGGGGGCGAACACCGGGGAGCTGTTTTTT. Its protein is CASSQDEGANTGELFF.

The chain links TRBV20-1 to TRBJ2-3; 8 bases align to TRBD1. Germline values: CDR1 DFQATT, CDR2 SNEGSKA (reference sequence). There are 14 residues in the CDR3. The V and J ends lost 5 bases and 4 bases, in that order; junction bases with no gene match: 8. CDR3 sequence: CSARSRGRSDTQYF. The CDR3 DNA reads TGCAGTGCTCGTTCCAGGGGGCGTTCAGATACGCAGTATTTT.

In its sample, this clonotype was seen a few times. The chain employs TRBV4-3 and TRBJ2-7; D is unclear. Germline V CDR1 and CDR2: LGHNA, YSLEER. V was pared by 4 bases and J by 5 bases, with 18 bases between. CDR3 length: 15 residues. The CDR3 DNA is TGCGCCAGCAGCCTCGCATTGAAAGGGTCCCACGAGCAGTACTTC. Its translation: CASSLALKGSHEQYF.

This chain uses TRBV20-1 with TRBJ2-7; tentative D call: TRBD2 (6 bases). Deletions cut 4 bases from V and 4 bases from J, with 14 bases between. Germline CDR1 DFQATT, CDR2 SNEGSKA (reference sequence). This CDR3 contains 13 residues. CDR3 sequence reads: CSANGAGRYEQYF. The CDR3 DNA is TGCAGTGCTAACGGGGCGGGAAGATACGAGCAGTACTTC.

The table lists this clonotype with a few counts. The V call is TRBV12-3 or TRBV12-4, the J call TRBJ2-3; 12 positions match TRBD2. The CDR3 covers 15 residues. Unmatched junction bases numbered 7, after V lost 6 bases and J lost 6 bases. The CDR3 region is CASSKTSGSSDTQYF. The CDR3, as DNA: TGTGCCAGCAGCAAGACTAGCGGGAGCTCGGATACGCAGTATTTT.

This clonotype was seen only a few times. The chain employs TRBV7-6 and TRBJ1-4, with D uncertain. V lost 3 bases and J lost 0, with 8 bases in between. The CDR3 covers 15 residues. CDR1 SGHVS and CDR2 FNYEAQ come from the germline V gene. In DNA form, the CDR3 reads TGTGCCAGCAGCTTGGAACCCGCAACTAATGAAAAACTGTTTTTT. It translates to CASSLEPATNEKLFF. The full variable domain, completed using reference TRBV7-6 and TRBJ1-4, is GAGVSQSPRYKVTKRGQDVALRCDPISGHVSLYWYRQALGQGPEFLTYFNYEAQQDKSGLPNDRFSAERPEGSISTLTIQRTEQRDSAMYRCASSLEPATNEKLFFGSGTQLSVL.

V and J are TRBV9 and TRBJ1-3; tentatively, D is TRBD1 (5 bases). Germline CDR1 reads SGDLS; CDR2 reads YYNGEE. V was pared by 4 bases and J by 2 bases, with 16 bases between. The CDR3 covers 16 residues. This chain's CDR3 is CASSTPRGGPGNTIYF. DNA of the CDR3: TGTGCCAGCAGCACTCCCCGGGGGGGTCCTGGAAACACCATATATTTT.

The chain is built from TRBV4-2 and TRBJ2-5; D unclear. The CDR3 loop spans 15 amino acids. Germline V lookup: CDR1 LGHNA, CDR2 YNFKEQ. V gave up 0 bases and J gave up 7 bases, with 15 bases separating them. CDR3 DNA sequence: TGTGCCAGCAGCCAAGATTGGAGTAGCTCGGGGACCCAGTACTTC. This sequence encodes CASSQDWSSSGTQYF.

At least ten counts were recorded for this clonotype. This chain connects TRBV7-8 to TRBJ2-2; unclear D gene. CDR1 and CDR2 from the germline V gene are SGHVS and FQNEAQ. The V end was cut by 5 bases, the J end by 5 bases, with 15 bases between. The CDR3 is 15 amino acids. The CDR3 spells CASSPGPEGTGELFF. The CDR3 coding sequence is TGTGCCAGCAGCCCCGGGCCTGAAGGAACCGGGGAGCTGTTTTTT.

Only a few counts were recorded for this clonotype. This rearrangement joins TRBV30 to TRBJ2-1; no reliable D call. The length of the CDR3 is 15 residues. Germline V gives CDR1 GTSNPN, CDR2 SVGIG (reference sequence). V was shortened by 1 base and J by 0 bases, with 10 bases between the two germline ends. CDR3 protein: CAWSESLSSYNEQFF. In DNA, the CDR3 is TGTGCCTGGAGTGAATCCTTGAGCTCCTACAATGAGCAGTTCTTC. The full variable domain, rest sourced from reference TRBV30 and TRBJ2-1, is SQTIHQWPATLVQPVGSPLSLECTVEGTSNPNLYWYRQAAGRGLQLLFYSVGIGQISSEVPQNLSASRPQDRQFILSSKKLLLSDSGFYLCAWSESLSSYNEQFFGPGTRLTVL.

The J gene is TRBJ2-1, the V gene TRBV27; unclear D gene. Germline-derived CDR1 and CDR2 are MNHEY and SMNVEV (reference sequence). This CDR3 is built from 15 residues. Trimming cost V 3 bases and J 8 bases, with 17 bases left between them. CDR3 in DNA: TGTGCCAGCAGTTTGAGCCCGCGGCCCTTCGATGAGCAGTTCTTC. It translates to CASSLSPRPFDEQFF.

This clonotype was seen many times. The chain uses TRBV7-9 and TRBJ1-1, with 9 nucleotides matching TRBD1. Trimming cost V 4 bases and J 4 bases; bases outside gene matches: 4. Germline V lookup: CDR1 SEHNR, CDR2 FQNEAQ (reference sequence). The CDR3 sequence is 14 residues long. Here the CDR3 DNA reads TGTGCCAGCAGCTGGGACAGGGAAGGCACTGAAGCTTTCTTT. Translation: CASSWDREGTEAFF.

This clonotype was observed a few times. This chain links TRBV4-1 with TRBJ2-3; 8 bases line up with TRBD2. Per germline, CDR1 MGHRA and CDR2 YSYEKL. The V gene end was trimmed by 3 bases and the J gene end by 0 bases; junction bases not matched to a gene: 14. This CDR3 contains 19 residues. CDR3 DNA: TGCGCCAGCAGCCAGGAATCGGGTAGCGGGGCGCTTAGCACAGATACGCAGTATTTT. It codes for CASSQESGSGALSTDTQYF.

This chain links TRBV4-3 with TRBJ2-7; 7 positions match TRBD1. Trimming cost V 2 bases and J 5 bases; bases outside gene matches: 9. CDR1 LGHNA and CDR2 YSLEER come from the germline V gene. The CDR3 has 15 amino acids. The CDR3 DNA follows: TGCGCCAGCAGCCAAATCGAAGGACAGGACGACGAGCAGTACTTC. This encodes CASSQIEGQDDEQYF.

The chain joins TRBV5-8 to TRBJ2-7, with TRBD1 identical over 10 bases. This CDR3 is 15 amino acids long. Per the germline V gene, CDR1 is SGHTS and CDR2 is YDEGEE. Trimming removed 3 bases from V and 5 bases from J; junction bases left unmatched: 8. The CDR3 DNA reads TGTGCCAGCAGCTGGATGGGACAGGGGATGAACGAGCAGTACTTC. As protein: CASSWMGQGMNEQYF.

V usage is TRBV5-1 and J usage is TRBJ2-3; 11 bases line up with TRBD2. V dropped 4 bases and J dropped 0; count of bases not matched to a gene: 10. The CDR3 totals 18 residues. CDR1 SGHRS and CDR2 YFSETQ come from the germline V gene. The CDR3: CASSLTSGTETSTDTQYF. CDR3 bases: TGCGCCAGCAGCCTGACTAGCGGGACAGAAACTAGCACAGATACGCAGTATTTT.

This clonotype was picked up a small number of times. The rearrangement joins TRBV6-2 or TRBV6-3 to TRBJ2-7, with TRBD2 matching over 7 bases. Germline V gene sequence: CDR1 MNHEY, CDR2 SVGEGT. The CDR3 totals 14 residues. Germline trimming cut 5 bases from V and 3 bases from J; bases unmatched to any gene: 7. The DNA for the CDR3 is TGTGCCAGCAGTCACCAACTAGCGCACTACGAGCAGTACTTC. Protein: CASSHQLAHYEQYF.

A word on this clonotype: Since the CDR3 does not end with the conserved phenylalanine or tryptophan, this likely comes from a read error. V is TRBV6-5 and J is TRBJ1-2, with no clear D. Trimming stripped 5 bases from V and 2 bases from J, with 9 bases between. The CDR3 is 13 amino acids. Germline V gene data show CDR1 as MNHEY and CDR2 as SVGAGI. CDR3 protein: CASSPTENYGYTL. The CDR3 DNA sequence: TGTGCCAGCAGTCCCACAGAAAACTATGGCTACACCCTC.